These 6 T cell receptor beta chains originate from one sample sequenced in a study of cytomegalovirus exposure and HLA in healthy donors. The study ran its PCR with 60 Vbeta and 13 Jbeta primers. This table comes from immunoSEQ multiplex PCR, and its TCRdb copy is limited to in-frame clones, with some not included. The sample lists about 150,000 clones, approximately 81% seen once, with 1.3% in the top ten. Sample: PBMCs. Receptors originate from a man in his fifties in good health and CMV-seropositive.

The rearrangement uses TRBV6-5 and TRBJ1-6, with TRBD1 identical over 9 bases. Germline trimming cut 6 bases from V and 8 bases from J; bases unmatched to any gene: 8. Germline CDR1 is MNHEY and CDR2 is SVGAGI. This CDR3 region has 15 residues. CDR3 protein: CASSSGTGRDSPLHF. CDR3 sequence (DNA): TGTGCCAGCAGCTCCGGGACAGGGAGGGATTCACCCCTCCACTTT.

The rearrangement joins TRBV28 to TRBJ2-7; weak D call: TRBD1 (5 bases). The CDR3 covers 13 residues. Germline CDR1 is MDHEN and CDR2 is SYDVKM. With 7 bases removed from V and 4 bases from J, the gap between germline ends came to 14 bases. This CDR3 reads CASTRPQGYEQYF. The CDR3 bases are TGTGCCAGCACCCGCCCCCAGGGTTACGAGCAGTACTTC. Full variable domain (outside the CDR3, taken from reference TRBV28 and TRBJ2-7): DVKVTQSSRYLVKRTGEKVFLECVQDMDHENMFWYRQDPGLGLRLIYFSYDVKMKEKGDIPEGYSVSREKKERFSLILESASTNQTSMYLCASTRPQGYEQYFGPGTRLTVT.

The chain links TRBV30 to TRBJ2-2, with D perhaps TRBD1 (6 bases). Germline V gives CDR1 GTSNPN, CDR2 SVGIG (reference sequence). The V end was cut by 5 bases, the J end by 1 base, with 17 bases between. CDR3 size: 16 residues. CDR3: CAWSPRGTLNTGELFF. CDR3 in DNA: TGTGCCTGGTCCCCCCGTGGGACACTGAACACCGGGGAGCTGTTTTTT.

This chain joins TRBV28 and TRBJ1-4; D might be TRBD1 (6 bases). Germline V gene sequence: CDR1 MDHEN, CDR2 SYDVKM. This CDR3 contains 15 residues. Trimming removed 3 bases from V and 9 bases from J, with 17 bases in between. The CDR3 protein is CASSFSAQGGQKLFF. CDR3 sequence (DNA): TGTGCCAGCAGTTTCTCGGCACAGGGTGGACAAAAACTGTTTTTT.

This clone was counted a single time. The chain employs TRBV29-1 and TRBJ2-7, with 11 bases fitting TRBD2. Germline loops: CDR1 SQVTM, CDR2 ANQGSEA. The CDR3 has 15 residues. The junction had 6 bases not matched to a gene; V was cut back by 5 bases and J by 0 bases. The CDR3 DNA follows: TGCAGCGTTTATACACTAGCGGGGGCCTCCTACGAGCAGTACTTC. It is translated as CSVYTLAGASYEQYF.

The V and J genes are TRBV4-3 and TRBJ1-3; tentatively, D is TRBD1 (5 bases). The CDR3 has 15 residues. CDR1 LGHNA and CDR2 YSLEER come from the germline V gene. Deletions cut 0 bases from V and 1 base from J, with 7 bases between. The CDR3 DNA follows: TGCGCCAGCAGCCAAGATGGGGGGTCTGGAAACACCATATATTTT. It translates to CASSQDGGSGNTIYF.